The 30 T cell receptor beta chains in this list originate from one sample, sequenced in a study of cytomegalovirus exposure and HLA in healthy donors. A multiplex PCR was run with 60 Vbeta primers and 13 Jbeta primers. The method was immunoSEQ multiplex PCR; TCRdb's version includes in-frame clones alone and lacks a portion of them. The table has about 63,000 clones, approximately 82% seen once; the top ten hold less than 25%. The sample consisted of PBMCs. Receptors were obtained from a woman aged 40 to 50 in good health and CMV-seropositive.

V gene TRBV10-1 combines with J gene TRBJ2-3; D possibly corresponds to TRBD2 (7 bases). The CDR3 is 16 amino acids. V was cut by 3 bases and J by 1 base, with 14 bases left in between. Germline assignment: CDR1 WNHNN and CDR2 SYGVQD (reference sequence). CDR3 sequence reads: CASSDAGAEGTDTQYF. CDR3 nucleotides: TGCGCCAGCAGTGATGCGGGGGCCGAGGGCACAGATACGCAGTATTTT.

The chain has TRBV30 and TRBJ2-3; maybe TRBD2 (5 bases). This CDR3 has 16 residues. With 0 bases removed from V and 0 bases from J, the gap between germline ends came to 13 bases. The germline V gene has CDR1 GTSNPN and CDR2 SVGIG (reference sequence). The CDR3 DNA reads TGTGCCTGGAGTGTACCAGGCGGAGGAAGCACAGATACGCAGTATTTT. Translated: CAWSVPGGGSTDTQYF.

The chain combines TRBV2 with TRBJ2-2; D call uncertain. The CDR3 has 16 residues. In germline, CDR1 is SNHLY, CDR2 FYNNEI. Trimming took 5 bases from V and 1 from J, leaving 14 bases between them. The CDR3: CASSPPAVLNTGELFF. CDR3 nucleotides: TGTGCCAGCAGTCCCCCCGCAGTATTGAACACCGGGGAGCTGTTTTTT. The complete variable domain, with remaining parts taken from reference TRBV2 and TRBJ2-2, reads EPEVTQTPSHQVTQMGQEVILRCVPISNHLYFYWYRQILGQKVEFLVSFYNNEISEKSEIFDDQFSVERPDGSNFTLKIRSTKLEDSAMYFCASSPPAVLNTGELFFGEGSRLTVL.

The chain couples TRBV2 to TRBJ1-2, with 7 positions matching TRBD1. Per the germline V gene, CDR1 is SNHLY and CDR2 is FYNNEI. CDR3 length: 14 residues. With V trimmed by 7 bases and J by 4 bases, 9 bases remained unmatched. Here the CDR3 DNA reads TGTGCCAGCATCCCTAGGGGACAGCCCTATGGCTACACCTTC. This sequence encodes CASIPRGQPYGYTF.

This chain links TRBV6-5 with TRBJ2-7; D is unclear. CDR1 and CDR2 from the germline V gene are MNHEY and SVGAGI. V was pared by 5 bases and J by 5 bases, with 7 bases between. This CDR3 spans 11 amino acids. CDR3 region: CASSRVDEQYF. The CDR3 nucleotides are TGTGCCAGCAGTAGAGTCGACGAGCAGTACTTC.

The V and J genes are TRBV4-1 and TRBJ1-6; the match to TRBD1 covers 7 bases. The CDR3 extends over 16 amino acids. The V and J ends lost 1 base and 6 bases, in that order; junction bases with no gene match: 6. CDR1 and CDR2 from the germline V gene are MGHRA and YSYEKL. DNA of the CDR3: TGCGCCAGCAGCCAAGCGGGTCGACAGGGTAATTCACCCCTCCACTTT. Residues: CASSQAGRQGNSPLHF.

The rearrangement links TRBV4-1 to TRBJ1-6, with D possibly being TRBD1 (5 bases). This CDR3 contains 15 residues. The germline V gene has CDR1 MGHRA and CDR2 YSYEKL. Trimming stripped 1 base from V and 12 bases from J, with 16 bases between. CDR3 nucleotide sequence: TGCGCCAGCAGCCAAGGAGACAGATGGTTGGGACCCCTCCACTTT. It codes for CASSQGDRWLGPLHF.

The rearrangement joins TRBV6-5 to TRBJ2-2; the D gene is possibly TRBD2 (6 bases). V lost 5 bases and J lost 4, with 14 bases in between. This CDR3 has 15 residues. Germline CDR1 and CDR2: MNHEY and SVGAGI. CDR3 sequence: CASSRQGLSTGELFF. CDR3 DNA sequence: TGTGCCAGCAGTCGCCAGGGACTGAGCACCGGGGAGCTGTTTTTT.

Comment on this clone: The junction and the germline gene differ at one end; a read error may be behind it. The chain couples TRBV5-8 to TRBJ1-1, with TRBD1 identical over 8 bases. The CDR3 consists of 14 residues. The germline V gene has CDR1 SGHTS and CDR2 YDEGEE. CDR3 coding DNA: TGTGCCAGCAGCTTGGGGACAGGGAAGACTGGAGCTTTCTTT. This codes for CASSLGTGKTGAFF.

This clone was picked up a small number of times. The chain recombines TRBV10-2 with TRBJ1-1, with TRBD1 as a possible D gene (5 bases). CDR3 length: 13 residues. V lost 7 bases to trimming and J lost 7 bases, with 16 bases between them. The germline V gene encodes CDR1 WSHSY and CDR2 SAAADI. The CDR3 is CASTLAGRSEAFF. As DNA, the CDR3 is TGCGCCAGCACCCTGGCAGGGCGGAGTGAAGCTTTCTTT.

The table lists this clone with a few counts. The junction departs from germline at one end; a sequencing error may be responsible. The rearrangement uses TRBV7-9 and TRBJ1-5; D gene ambiguous. This CDR3 comprises 12 residues. Germline V gene lookup returns CDR1 SEHNR and CDR2 FQNEAQ (reference sequence). The CDR3 region is CSSSLSNQPQHF. Written as DNA, the CDR3 is TGTTCCAGCAGCCTGAGCAATCAGCCCCAGCATTTT.

This clone was seen just once. The V and J genes are TRBV7-9 and TRBJ1-1; 9 bases match TRBD1. This CDR3 spans 15 amino acids. Trimming took 1 base from V and 2 from J; bases not matched to a gene: 2. Germline assignment: CDR1 SEHNR and CDR2 FQNEAQ (reference sequence). This chain's CDR3 is CASSLEQGANTEAFF. Here the CDR3 DNA reads TGTGCCAGCAGCTTAGAACAGGGGGCCAACACTGAAGCTTTCTTT. Supplemented by reference TRBV7-9 and TRBJ1-1, the full variable domain reads DTGVSQNPRHKITKRGQNVTFRCDPISEHNRLYWYRQTLGQGPEFLTYFQNEAQLEKSRLLSDRFSAERPKGSFSTLEIQRTEQGDSAMYLCASSLEQGANTEAFFGQGTRLTVV.

This clone was detected only a few times. This sequence joins TRBV7-9 and TRBJ2-2; D is undetermined. Germline-derived CDR1 and CDR2 are SEHNR and FQNEAQ (reference sequence). Trimming shortened V by 1 base and J by 0 bases, and 6 bases separated the two germline ends. The CDR3 is 15 residues long. The DNA for the CDR3 is TGTGCCAGCAGCTTAGAAACAGCGAACACCGGGGAGCTGTTTTTT. Protein product: CASSLETANTGELFF.

Remarks on this clone: An end of the junction does not agree with germline; a read error may underlie this. The V gene is TRBV7-9, the J gene TRBJ2-1; 10 nucleotides match TRBD2. CDR3 length: 17 amino acids. CDR1 is SEHNR, CDR2 FQNEAQ, per germline (reference sequence). The CDR3 protein is CSSSLLAGTLRDNEQFF. DNA for the CDR3: TGTTCCAGCAGCTTACTAGCGGGAACTTTACGGGACAATGAGCAGTTCTTC. The full variable domain, its missing parts supplied by reference TRBV7-9 and TRBJ2-1, is DTGVSQNPRHKITKRGQNVTFRCDPISEHNRLYWYRQTLGQGPEFLTYFQNEAQLEKSRLLSDRFSAERPKGSFSTLEIQRTEQGDSAMYLCSSSLLAGTLRDNEQFFGPGTRLTVL.

This clone was seen only a few times. This sequence joins TRBV4-3 and TRBJ1-4; D ambiguous. This CDR3 comprises 16 residues. CDR1 is LGHNA, CDR2 YSLEER, per germline. V lost 4 bases and J 4 bases, leaving 16 bases between the germline ends. CDR3: CASSPSGGRFNEKLFF. CDR3 nucleotides: TGCGCCAGCAGCCCCTCAGGAGGCCGTTTTAATGAAAAACTGTTTTTT.

The genes are TRBV5-6 and TRBJ1-6, with D unresolved. Looked up from germline, CDR1 is SGHDT and CDR2 is YYEEEE. The CDR3 covers 14 residues. The V end lost 0 bases, the J end lost 8 bases, and 9 bases lay between the germline ends. CDR3 residues: CASSLGARDSPLHF. The CDR3 DNA reads as TGTGCCAGCAGCTTGGGGGCCCGAGATTCACCCCTCCACTTT.

The chain has TRBV19 and TRBJ2-4; D is unclear. Trimming took 7 bases from V and 4 from J, leaving 5 bases between them. The CDR3 has 11 amino acids. Germline assignment: CDR1 LNHDA and CDR2 SQIVND (reference sequence). The CDR3 coding sequence is TGTGCCAGTACCCAGAAAAACATTCAGTACTTC. It is translated as CASTQKNIQYF.

The V and J genes are TRBV7-2 and TRBJ2-7, with 7 bases lining up with TRBD2. From germline, CDR1 is SGHTA and CDR2 FQGNSA. The CDR3 has 16 amino acids. The ends lost 5 bases at V and 2 bases at J; junction bases unmatched: 12. CDR3 amino acids: CASSPSFAGGTYEQYF. CDR3 nucleotides: TGTGCCAGCAGCCCTTCCTTCGCCGGGGGGACCTACGAGCAGTACTTC.

V and J are TRBV9 and TRBJ1-2, with D possibly TRBD1 on 6 matching bases. Trimming removed 0 bases from V and 8 bases from J, with 8 bases in between. The CDR3 loop spans 12 amino acids. The germline V gene has CDR1 SGDLS and CDR2 YYNGEE. This CDR3 is CASSVAGVGYTF. For the CDR3, the DNA is TGTGCCAGCAGCGTAGCAGGGGTCGGCTACACCTTC.

This chain connects TRBV7-7 to TRBJ1-1; maybe TRBD1 (6 bases). The length of the CDR3 is 13 residues. Between the trimmed V and J ends, which lost 3 bases and 6 bases, there was a span of 11 bases. Germline assignment: CDR1 SSHAT and CDR2 FNYEAQ (reference sequence). CDR3 region: CASSFDRGSEAFF. The DNA of the CDR3 is TGTGCCAGCAGCTTCGATAGGGGGTCTGAAGCTTTCTTT.

The chain joins TRBV4-2 to TRBJ1-2; TRBD1 is a possible D gene (6 bases). The CDR3 has 15 amino acids. Trimming cost V 0 bases and J 8 bases, with 16 bases left between them. Germline V gene lookup returns CDR1 LGHNA and CDR2 YNFKEQ. CDR3 coding DNA: TGTGCCAGCAGCCAAGATATGGGGGGGGCCGACGGCTACACCTTC. Its protein product is CASSQDMGGADGYTF.

This chain links TRBV2 with TRBJ2-6, with a weak D call TRBD2 (5 bases). V shed 2 bases and J shed 3 bases, with 14 bases lying between them. The CDR3 runs 17 residues. Germline loops: CDR1 SNHLY, CDR2 FYNNEI. CDR3 sequence reads: CASSERRSGFGANVLTF. The CDR3 region has the DNA TGTGCCAGCAGTGAACGTAGGTCGGGGTTTGGGGCCAACGTCCTGACTTTC.

This clone was found many times. This chain's CDR3 is CASSRDTNTEAFF. The CDR3 DNA reads TGTGCCAGCAGCCGAGACACGAACACTGAAGCTTTCTTT. The V and J genes are TRBV9 and TRBJ1-1; D not certain. V lost 4 bases and J 1 base, leaving 8 bases between the germline ends. Germline assignment: CDR1 SGDLS and CDR2 YYNGEE. The CDR3 contains 13 residues.

Comments on this clone: This likely reflects a read error, since a far larger clone is one base away. V is TRBV4-1 and J is TRBJ2-3; the D is unclear. This CDR3 has 16 residues. Germline V gives CDR1 MGHRA, CDR2 YSYEKL. The CDR3 here is CASSQEESPSADAQYF. Here the CDR3 DNA reads TGCGCCAGCAGCCAAGAGGAATCCCCTAGTGCAGATGCGCAGTATTTT.

The V call is TRBV28, the J call TRBJ1-1, with 8 bases lining up with TRBD1. Germline V CDR1 and CDR2: MDHEN, SYDVKM. The J segment lost 4 bases and the V segment lost 6 bases, leaving 13 bases of the junction unmatched. The CDR3 is 16 residues long. CDR3: CASSNPRRDRTTEAFF. The CDR3 DNA follows: TGTGCCAGCAGCAACCCAAGGCGGGACAGGACCACTGAAGCTTTCTTT.

V and J are TRBV6-1 and TRBJ1-5; no clear D. Trimming left V 2 bases short and J 5 bases short, with 10 bases between. The germline V gene encodes CDR1 MNHNS and CDR2 SASEGT. The CDR3 extends over 14 amino acids. The CDR3 is CASSERGLDQPQHF. The DNA for the CDR3 is TGTGCCAGCAGTGAAAGAGGCCTCGATCAGCCCCAGCATTTT.

The chain has TRBV19 and TRBJ2-1; 7 bases line up with TRBD2. The V gene end was trimmed by 0 bases and the J gene end by 5 bases; junction bases not matched to a gene: 10. Germline V gene sequence: CDR1 LNHDA, CDR2 SQIVND (reference sequence). This CDR3 comprises 17 residues. CDR3 sequence: CASSIDLGGGANNEQFF. As DNA, the CDR3 is TGTGCCAGTAGTATAGATCTAGGCGGGGGAGCAAACAATGAGCAGTTCTTC.

As regards this clone: Other DNA sequences of this sample code for an identical CDR3. The genes are TRBV14 and TRBJ1-5; 7 nucleotides align to TRBD1. This CDR3 contains 17 residues. J gave up 7 bases and V 1 base, and 13 bases lay outside the gene matches. Germline V gives CDR1 SGHDN, CDR2 FVKESK. This CDR3 reads CASSQVPDRVPEQPQHF. In DNA form, the CDR3 reads TGTGCCAGCAGCCAAGTGCCCGACAGGGTCCCGGAACAGCCCCAGCATTTT. Supplemented by reference TRBV14 and TRBJ1-5, the full variable domain reads EAGVTQFPSHSVIEKGQTVTLRCDPISGHDNLYWYRRVMGKEIKFLLHFVKESKQDESGMPNNRFLAERTGGTYSTLKVQPAELEDSGVYFCASSQVPDRVPEQPQHFGDGTRLSIL.

The rearrangement links TRBV7-2 to TRBJ2-3; a weak D match, TRBD2 (5 bases). Germline CDR1 is SGHTA and CDR2 is FQGNSA. Trimming removed 3 bases at V and 2 bases at J, with 15 bases between. The CDR3 loop spans 16 amino acids. The CDR3 loop reads CASSLRSTRPTDTQYF. The CDR3 bases are TGTGCCAGCAGCTTGAGATCTACTAGACCCACAGATACGCAGTATTTT.

The chain uses TRBV19 and TRBJ1-2; D may be TRBD1 (5 bases). Trimming pared 5 bases from V and 4 bases from J, leaving 5 bases between. CDR1 is LNHDA, CDR2 SQIVND, per germline (reference sequence). CDR3 length: 11 residues. CDR3 region: CASSDSYGYTF. In DNA, the CDR3 is TGTGCCAGTAGTGACAGCTATGGCTACACCTTC.